The next 17 T cell receptor beta chains were all read from a single sample in a study of cytomegalovirus exposure and HLA in healthy donors. Primers included in the PCR were 60 Vbeta and 13 Jbeta primers. Some clones are missing from TCRdb's copy, which holds only in-frame ones; the method was immunoSEQ multiplex PCR. The sample shows 150,000 to 180,000 clones, 80% of them seen only once. Sequencing was carried out using PBMCs. These receptors were collected from a man under 40 in good health and CMV-seropositive.

This sequence joins TRBV2 and TRBJ1-2; D is possibly TRBD1 (6 bases). The V gene's germline CDR1 is SNHLY and CDR2 FYNNEI. The CDR3 length is 13 residues. V lost 7 bases and J lost 4, with 13 bases in between. The CDR3: CASTGDKPYGYTF. In nucleotides, the CDR3 is TGTGCCAGCACCGGGGACAAACCCTATGGCTACACCTTC.

V usage is TRBV7-9 and J usage is TRBJ2-1, with D possibly TRBD1 on 5 matching bases. CDR3 length equals 13 residues. V gave up 5 bases and J gave up 3 bases, with 8 bases separating them. Germline CDR1 reads SEHNR; CDR2 reads FQNEAQ (reference sequence). CDR3 amino acids: CASSPGFYNEQFF. In DNA, the CDR3 is TGTGCCAGCAGCCCAGGGTTCTACAATGAGCAGTTCTTC.

This clone was picked up one time. The V and J genes are TRBV6-5 and TRBJ1-2, with TRBD1 as a possible D gene (6 bases). Between the trimmed V and J ends, which lost 6 bases and 8 bases, there was a span of 22 bases. Germline V gene sequence: CDR1 MNHEY, CDR2 SVGAGI. This CDR3 is 15 amino acids long. The CDR3 is CASRAWTVRSGGYTF. The CDR3 DNA sequence: TGTGCCAGCAGGGCCTGGACAGTTCGGTCCGGCGGCTACACCTTC.

This sequence joins TRBV4-2 and TRBJ1-1; D gene ambiguous. Trimming shortened V by 5 bases and J by 0 bases, and 13 bases separated the two germline ends. There are 15 residues in the CDR3. Germline assignment: CDR1 LGHNA and CDR2 YNFKEQ. CDR3 residues: CASSKGEGMNTEAFF. CDR3 DNA: TGTGCCAGCAGCAAAGGAGAGGGAATGAACACTGAAGCTTTCTTT.

The V and J genes are TRBV14 and TRBJ1-5; the D gene is possibly TRBD1 (6 bases). Trimming cost V 5 bases and J 10 bases, with 15 bases left between them. The CDR3 length is 13 residues. Per the germline V gene, CDR1 is SGHDN and CDR2 is FVKESK. Here the CDR3 reads CASSGNRDGPQHF. For the CDR3, the DNA is TGTGCCAGCAGCGGGAACAGGGATGGCCCCCAGCATTTT.

CDR3 in DNA: TGTGCCAGCAGTTTATATGGAGCGGGAGTAATGCACGAGCAGTACTTC. Protein sequence: CASSLYGAGVMHEQYF. V gene TRBV28 combines with J gene TRBJ2-7; 8 bases are a match to TRBD2. Germline V gene lookup returns CDR1 MDHEN and CDR2 SYDVKM. The junction had 10 bases not matched to a gene; V was cut back by 1 base and J by 5 bases. The CDR3 totals 16 residues.

This chain uses TRBV19 with TRBJ2-3; possible D gene TRBD1, 6 bases. Per germline, CDR1 LNHDA and CDR2 SQIVND (reference sequence). This CDR3 is 15 amino acids long. The V and J ends lost 5 bases and 2 bases respectively, with 14 bases between them. The CDR3 DNA is TGTGCCAGTAGTGCAGGGGCGTTCGACACAGATACGCAGTATTTT. This encodes CASSAGAFDTDTQYF.

This clone came up a few times. The rearrangement uses TRBV9 and TRBJ2-2; D unresolved. CDR3 length equals 15 residues. V lost 0 bases and J lost 1, with 7 bases in between. Germline values: CDR1 SGDLS, CDR2 YYNGEE. Here the CDR3 DNA reads TGTGCCAGCAGCGTAGAAGGAGTGAACACCGGGGAGCTGTTTTTT. Its protein is CASSVEGVNTGELFF. Variable domain in full (rest from reference TRBV9 and TRBJ2-2): DSGVTQTPKHLITATGQRVTLRCSPRSGDLSVYWYQQSLDQGLQFLIQYYNGEERAKGNILERFSAQQFPDLHSELNLSSLELGDSALYFCASSVEGVNTGELFFGEGSRLTVL.

V gene TRBV6-6 combines with J gene TRBJ2-5, with D possibly being TRBD2 (5 bases). Germline assignment: CDR1 MNHNY and CDR2 SVGAGI (reference sequence). This CDR3 is built from 13 residues. V was pared by 0 bases and J by 5 bases, with 7 bases between. The CDR3 is CASSYSGVETQYF. DNA for the CDR3: TGTGCCAGCAGTTACTCCGGGGTGGAGACCCAGTACTTC.

V gene TRBV6-1 combines with J gene TRBJ1-1; possibly TRBD1 for D (6 bases). V was clipped by 6 bases and J by 5 bases, with 19 bases between them. The CDR3 length is 15 residues. Germline assignment: CDR1 MNHNS and CDR2 SASEGT. The CDR3 DNA follows: TGTGCCAGCAGGGGGAACAGGGTACGGGGAACTGAAGCTTTCTTT. This translates into CASRGNRVRGTEAFF.

This chain joins TRBV5-4 and TRBJ2-2, with D hard to call. The CDR3 totals 14 residues. The germline gives CDR1 SGHNT, CDR2 YYREEE (reference sequence). Trimming shortened V by 5 bases and J by 7 bases, and 15 bases separated the two germline ends. The CDR3 nucleotides read TGTGCCAGCAGTGCCTGGCGGTCGGGCGGGGAGCTGTTTTTT. The encoded protein is CASSAWRSGGELFF.

The gene calls are TRBV5-6 and TRBJ1-6; D may be TRBD1 (6 bases). The CDR3 length is 16 residues. V shed 3 bases and J shed 5 bases, with 15 bases lying between them. Germline CDR1 reads SGHDT; CDR2 reads YYEEEE. The CDR3: CASSWGGGLNNSPLHF. DNA for the CDR3: TGTGCCAGCAGCTGGGGGGGCGGGTTGAATAATTCACCCCTCCACTTT.

The chain carries TRBV19 and TRBJ2-3, with TRBD1 identical over 8 bases. Looked up from germline, CDR1 is LNHDA and CDR2 is SQIVND (reference sequence). Trimming cost V 3 bases and J 6 bases; bases outside gene matches: 5. The CDR3 loop spans 14 amino acids. CDR3 bases: TGTGCCAGTAGTATCTCAGGGGGCGAGGATACGCAGTATTTT. It yields the protein CASSISGGEDTQYF.

The rearrangement links TRBV5-1 to TRBJ2-2; 7 bases match TRBD1. The CDR3 totals 17 residues. Germline values: CDR1 SGHRS, CDR2 YFSETQ. V lost 0 bases, J lost 5 bases, and 10 bases stayed unmatched. DNA of the CDR3: TGCGCCAGCAGCTTGGTAGTAGACAGGGTTGGAACCGGGGAGCTGTTTTTT. It codes for CASSLVVDRVGTGELFF.

The V gene is TRBV18, the J gene TRBJ1-4; TRBD1 might be the D (6 bases). Per the germline V gene, CDR1 is KGHSH and CDR2 is LQKENI. V shed 3 bases and J shed 5 bases, with 16 bases lying between them. The CDR3 contains 16 residues. CDR3 protein: CASSPTTGTTNEKLFF. In DNA, the CDR3 is TGTGCCAGCTCACCTACTACAGGGACGACCAATGAAAAACTGTTTTTT. Full variable domain (outside the CDR3, taken from reference TRBV18 and TRBJ1-4): NAGVMQNPRHLVRRRGQEARLRCSPMKGHSHVYWYRQLPEEGLKFMVYLQKENIIDESGMPKERFSAEFPKEGPSILRIQQVVRGDSAAYFCASSPTTGTTNEKLFFGSGTQLSVL.

V is TRBV5-1 and J is TRBJ2-2; unclear D gene. Germline V gene data show CDR1 as SGHRS and CDR2 as YFSETQ. The CDR3 is 13 amino acids. V lost 4 bases to trimming and J lost 6 bases, with 10 bases between them. CDR3 coding DNA: TGCGCCAGCAGCACTTTTTCCCCCGGGGAGCTGTTTTTT. Protein product: CASSTFSPGELFF.

The chain joins TRBV11-3 to TRBJ2-7, with TRBD1 matching 9 bases. The CDR3 has 13 residues. Germline values: CDR1 SGHNT, CDR2 YENEEA. The trim removed 5 bases at V and 5 bases at J, leaving 4 bases unmatched. The CDR3 sequence is CASSGDRENEQYF. The CDR3 nucleotides are TGTGCCAGCAGCGGGGACAGGGAGAACGAGCAGTACTTC. Supplemented by reference TRBV11-3 and TRBJ2-7, the full variable domain reads EAGVVQSPRYKIIEKKQPVAFWCNPISGHNTLYWYLQNLGQGPELLIRYENEEAVDDSQLPKDRFSAERLKGVDSTLKIQPAELGDSAVYLCASSGDRENEQYFGPGTRLTVT.